This entry is about one T cell receptor (beta chain). Its antigen specificity is not known. It has no much larger one-base neighbor in the sample; base qualities were not kept. Each donor gave one peripheral blood draw, roughly 0.12 L on average, collected into heparinised tubes. A BD FACSAria II was used to sort naive, central memory, regulatory and stem cell-like memory CD4+ T cells with a panel that included CD45RO, CCR7, CD25, CD127, CD95 and CD27. Purity was above 98% for every sorted population. PBMCs were isolated immediately by Lymphoprep density gradient centrifugation and stained directly without culture. Samples were stained and sorted in pairs, with one healthy donor and one patient per experiment, so that batch effects were minimized. This entry belongs to a study of beta chain features in type 1 diabetes (dated 2018 in TCRdb). Concerning the study at large: Mean age, gender distribution, total cell number and subset yield were not different between patients and healthy donors. A total of about 99,000,000 sorted cells were examined across all samples, and RNA yield correlated strongly with the number of cells per subset. In the study, TCRB repertoires of sorted circulating CD4+ T cell subsets from recently diagnosed type 1 diabetes patients were compared with those of matched healthy donors. Whereas all 30 or so donors provided naive and central memory subsets, regulatory and stem cell-like memory subsets were isolated from just 8 patients and about 8 healthy donors.

The entire amount of isolated RNA was reverse transcribed using the High Capacity cDNA Reverse Transcription Kit, so the sequenced TCRB transcripts were expressed ones. Deep immunoSEQ sequencing was applied to naive, central memory and regulatory T cell samples, giving an average of roughly 3.6 million total reads per sample. Sorted cells were lysed in RLT buffer, and RNA was extracted using DNase-treated RNeasy Micro or Mini kits according to cell number. Each cell subset was processed on its own to prevent cross-contamination, while patient and healthy donor samples were processed together. The immunoSEQ multiplex PCR was used to amplify TCRB sequences from cDNA, yielding 87-bp fragments that span the CDR3 region. The amplicons were sequenced using the Illumina HiSeq platform. Turning to the authors' computational methods: PCR bias was corrected computationally using synthetic template baselines, and reads within Hamming distance 2 were collapsed, with unmergeable singletons discarded. Reads were aligned against IMGT so that V, D and J genes, CDR3 length and insertions or deletions at six rearrangement sites could be assigned. Within each subset, clonotype counts were normalized to sorted cell number, and only after that were true diversity and Gini coefficients computed with the tcR R package. Repertoire sharing was quantified using the overlap coefficient calculated on TCRB nucleotide sequences. As a proxy for the pre-selection repertoire, out-of-frame TCRB sequences from naive cells were analyzed. This immuneACCESS table, as held by TCRdb, lists in-frame sequences with V and J called but not all clones. Of the missing ones, under half trace to an unresolved V gene in checked studies; the others have no known cause. Clone size and the V and J calls come from that table; the DNA yielded D and trimming. Here the sample has about 270,000 clones; approximately 14% occur a single time. The leading ten clones occupy 0.017% of the sample.

The study at large found these results: Patients with type 1 diabetes made fewer insertions and deleted more nucleotides at VDJ recombination sites, implying thymic rearrangement abnormalities. Type 1 diabetes patients showed a moderate but significant shortening of TCRB CDR3 length in all four CD4+ subsets. Naive, central memory and regulatory TCRB repertoires appeared to be more similar among patients than among healthy donors. Because the HLA sub-analyses included only small numbers of individuals, any influence of HLA type on TCRB rearrangement was left unresolved. Shorter templates might have been favored by PCR, but patient and control samples were amplified and corrected together, so both groups would have been affected equally by any skew. Because cDNA was sequenced instead of genomic DNA, highly expressing activated cells could be over-represented, though the groups showed no difference in activation or CD3 levels.

From V the trimming removes 3 bases and from J it removes 3 bases, while the gene matches leave 4 bases of the junction unaccounted for. From its cysteine to its phenylalanine, the CDR3 spans 14 amino acids. The retained sequence is limited to the CDR3, 42 bases, with the frame set at the first base. CDR1 and CDR2, looked up from the germline V gene, are SGHTA and FQGNSA. The TCR originated in a man younger than 40 with type 1 diabetes. The rearranged segments are TRBV7-2 and TRBJ2-7; 8 central bases correspond to TRBD2. The specimen sequenced was naive CD4+ T cells from blood. This specimen's cell subset or site label, per the study, means: true naive CD4+ T cells. The CDR3 is CASSFQAGDYEQYF. The DNA reads TGTGCCAGCAGCTTTCAAGCGGGGGACTACGAGCAGTACTTC.